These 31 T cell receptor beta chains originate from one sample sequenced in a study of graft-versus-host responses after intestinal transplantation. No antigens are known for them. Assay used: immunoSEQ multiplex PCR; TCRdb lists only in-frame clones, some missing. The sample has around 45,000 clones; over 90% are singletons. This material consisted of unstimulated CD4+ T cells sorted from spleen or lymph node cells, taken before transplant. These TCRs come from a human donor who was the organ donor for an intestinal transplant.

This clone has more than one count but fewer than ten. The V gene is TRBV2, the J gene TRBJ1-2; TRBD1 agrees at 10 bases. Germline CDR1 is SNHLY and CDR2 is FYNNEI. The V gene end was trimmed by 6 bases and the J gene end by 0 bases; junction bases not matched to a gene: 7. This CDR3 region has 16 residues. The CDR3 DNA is TGTGCCAGCAGGACCGGGACAGGGGCAGCTAACTATGGCTACACCTTC. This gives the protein CASRTGTGAANYGYTF.

The CDR3 region is CASSPWTAGGGYTF. Here the CDR3 DNA reads TGTGCCAGCAGCCCATGGACAGCGGGGGGTGGCTACACCTTC. This sequence joins TRBV28 and TRBJ1-2; possibly TRBD1 for D (6 bases). Germline V lookup: CDR1 MDHEN, CDR2 SYDVKM. Trimming took off 6 bases at V and 7 bases at J, with 18 bases between the two ends. This CDR3 has 14 amino acids.

The DNA of the CDR3 is TGTGCCATCAGTGAGAGCCGCCCGGGGAATCAGCCCCAGCATTTT. Amino acid sequence: CAISESRPGNQPQHF. This chain joins TRBV10-3 and TRBJ1-5; D is uncertain. Trimming left V 2 bases short and J 4 bases short, with 12 bases between. The CDR3 length is 15 residues. Per germline, CDR1 ENHRY and CDR2 SYGVKD.

DNA for the CDR3: TGCGCCAGCAGCTTGGGGGGACAGCAGAATGAAAAACTGTTTTTT. Amino acid sequence: CASSLGGQQNEKLFF. This chain joins TRBV5-1 and TRBJ1-4; 7 bases agree with TRBD1. The germline CDR1 and CDR2 sequences are SGHRS and YFSETQ. CDR3 length: 15 residues. V lost 0 bases to trimming and J lost 5 bases; unmatched junction nucleotides: 4.

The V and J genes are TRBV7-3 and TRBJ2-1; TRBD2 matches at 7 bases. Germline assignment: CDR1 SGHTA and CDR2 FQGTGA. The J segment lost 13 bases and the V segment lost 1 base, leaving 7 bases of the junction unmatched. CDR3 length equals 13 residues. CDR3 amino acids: CASSLIEGGYQFF. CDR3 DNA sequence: TGTGCCAGCAGCTTAATAGAGGGAGGGTATCAGTTCTTC.

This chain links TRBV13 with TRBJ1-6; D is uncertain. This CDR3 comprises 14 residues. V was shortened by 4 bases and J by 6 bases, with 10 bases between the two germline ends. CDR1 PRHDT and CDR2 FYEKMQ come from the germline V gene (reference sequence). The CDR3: CASSSQVSNSPLHF. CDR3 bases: TGTGCCAGCAGCTCTCAGGTGTCTAATTCACCCCTCCACTTT.

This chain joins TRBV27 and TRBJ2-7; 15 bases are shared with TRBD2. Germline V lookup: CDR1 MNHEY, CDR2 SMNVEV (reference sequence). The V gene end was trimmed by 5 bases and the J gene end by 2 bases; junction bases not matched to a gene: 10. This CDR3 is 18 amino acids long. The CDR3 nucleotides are TGTGCCAGCAGTCTCCTGGGACTAGCGGGAGGTATCCCCTACGAGCAGTACTTC. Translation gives CASSLLGLAGGIPYEQYF.

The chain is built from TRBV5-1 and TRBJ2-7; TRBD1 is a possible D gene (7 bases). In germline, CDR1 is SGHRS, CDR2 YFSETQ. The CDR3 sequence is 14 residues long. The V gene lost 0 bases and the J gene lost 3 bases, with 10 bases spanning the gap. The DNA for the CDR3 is TGCGCCAGCAGCTTGGCCCAGGGGGGCTACGAGCAGTACTTC. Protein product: CASSLAQGGYEQYF. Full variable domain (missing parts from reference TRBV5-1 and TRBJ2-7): KAGVTQTPRYLIKTRGQQVTLSCSPISGHRSVSWYQQTPGQGLQFLFEYFSETQRNKGNFPGRFSGRQFSNSRSEMNVSTLELGDSALYLCASSLAQGGYEQYFGPGTRLTVT.

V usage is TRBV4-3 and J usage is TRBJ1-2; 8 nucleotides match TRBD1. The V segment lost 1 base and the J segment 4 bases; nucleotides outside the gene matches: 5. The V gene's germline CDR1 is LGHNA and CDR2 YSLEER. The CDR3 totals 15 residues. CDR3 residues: CASSQAPGTGYGYTF. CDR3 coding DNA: TGCGCCAGCAGCCAAGCTCCGGGGACAGGCTATGGCTACACCTTC.

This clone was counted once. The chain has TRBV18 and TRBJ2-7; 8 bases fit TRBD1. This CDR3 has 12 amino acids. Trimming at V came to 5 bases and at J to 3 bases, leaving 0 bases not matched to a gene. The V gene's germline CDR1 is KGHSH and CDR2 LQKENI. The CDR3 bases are TGTGCCAGCTCAGGGACAGGCTACGAGCAGTACTTC. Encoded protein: CASSGTGYEQYF.

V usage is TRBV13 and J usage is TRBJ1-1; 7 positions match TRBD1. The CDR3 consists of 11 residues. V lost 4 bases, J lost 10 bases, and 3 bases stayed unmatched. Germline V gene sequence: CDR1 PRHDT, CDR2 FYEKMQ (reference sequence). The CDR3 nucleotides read TGTGCCAGCAGCTCCTACAGGGGAGCTTTCTTT. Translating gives CASSSYRGAFF.

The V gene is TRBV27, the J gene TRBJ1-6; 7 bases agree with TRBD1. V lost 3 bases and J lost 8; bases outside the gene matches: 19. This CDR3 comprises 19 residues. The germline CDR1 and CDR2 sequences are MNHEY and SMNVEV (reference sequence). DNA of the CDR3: TGTGCCAGCAGTTTCTACTCCGGGACAGTCCGACATTTTGATTCACCCCTCCACTTT. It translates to CASSFYSGTVRHFDSPLHF.

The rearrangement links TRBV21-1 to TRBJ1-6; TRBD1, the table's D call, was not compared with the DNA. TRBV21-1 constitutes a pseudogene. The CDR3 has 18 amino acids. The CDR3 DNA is TGTGCCAGCAGCAAAAATAAGGGGGACAGAGTAGGTAATTCACCCCTCCACTTT. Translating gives CASSKNKGDRVGNSPLHF.

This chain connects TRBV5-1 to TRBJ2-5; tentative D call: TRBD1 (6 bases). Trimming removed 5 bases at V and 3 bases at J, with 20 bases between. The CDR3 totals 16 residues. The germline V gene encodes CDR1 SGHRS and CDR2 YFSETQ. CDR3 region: CASRGGQQLGKETQYF. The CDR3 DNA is TGCGCCAGCAGGGGCGGACAGCAGTTAGGAAAAGAGACCCAGTACTTC. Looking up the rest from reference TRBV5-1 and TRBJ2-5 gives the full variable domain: KAGVTQTPRYLIKTRGQQVTLSCSPISGHRSVSWYQQTPGQGLQFLFEYFSETQRNKGNFPGRFSGRQFSNSRSEMNVSTLELGDSALYLCASRGGQQLGKETQYFGPGTRLLVL.

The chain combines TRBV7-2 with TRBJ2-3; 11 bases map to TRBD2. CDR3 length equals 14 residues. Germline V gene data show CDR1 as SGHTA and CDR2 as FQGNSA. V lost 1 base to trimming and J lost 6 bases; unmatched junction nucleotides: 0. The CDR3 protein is CASSLGTSGDTQYF. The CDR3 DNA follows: TGTGCCAGCAGCTTAGGGACTAGCGGGGATACGCAGTATTTT. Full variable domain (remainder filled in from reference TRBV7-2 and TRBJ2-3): GAGVSQSPSNKVTEKGKDVELRCDPISGHTALYWYRQSLGQGLEFLIYFQGNSAPDKSGLPSDRFSAERTGGSVSTLTIQRTQQEDSAVYLCASSLGTSGDTQYFGPGTRLTVL.

CDR3 region: CASSLGTPGLARTGELFF. The CDR3, as DNA: TGTGCCAGCAGTTTGGGAACCCCGGGGTTAGCCCGTACCGGGGAGCTGTTTTTT. This sequence joins TRBV28 and TRBJ2-2, with a possible D match to TRBD2 (5 bases). V was pared by 3 bases and J by 5 bases, with 22 bases between. The germline gives CDR1 MDHEN, CDR2 SYDVKM. The CDR3 runs to 18 residues.

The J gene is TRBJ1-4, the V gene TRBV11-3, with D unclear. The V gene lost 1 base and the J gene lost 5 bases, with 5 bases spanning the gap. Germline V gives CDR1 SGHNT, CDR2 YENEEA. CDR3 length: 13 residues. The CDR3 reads CASSLAPNEKLFF. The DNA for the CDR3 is TGTGCCAGCAGCTTAGCGCCAAATGAAAAACTGTTTTTT.

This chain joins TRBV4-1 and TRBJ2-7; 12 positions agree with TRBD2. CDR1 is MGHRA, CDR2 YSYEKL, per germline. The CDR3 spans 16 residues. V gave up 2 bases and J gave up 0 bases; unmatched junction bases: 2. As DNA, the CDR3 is TGCGCCAGCAGCCAAAGGACTAGCGGGGCCTCCTACGAGCAGTACTTC. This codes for CASSQRTSGASYEQYF.

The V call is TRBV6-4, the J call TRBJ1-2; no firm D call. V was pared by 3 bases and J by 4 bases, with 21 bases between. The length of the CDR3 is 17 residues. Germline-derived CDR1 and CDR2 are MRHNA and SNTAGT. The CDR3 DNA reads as TGTGCCAGCAGTGATTTTTCCCCACACGGAAAGACCTATGGCTACACCTTC. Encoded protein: CASSDFSPHGKTYGYTF.

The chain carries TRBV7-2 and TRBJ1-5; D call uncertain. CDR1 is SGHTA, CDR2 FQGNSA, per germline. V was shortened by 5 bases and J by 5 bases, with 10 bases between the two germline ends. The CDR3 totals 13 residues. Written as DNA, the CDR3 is TGTGCCAGCAGCCTCAACGTTTATCAGCCCCAGCATTTT. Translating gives CASSLNVYQPQHF. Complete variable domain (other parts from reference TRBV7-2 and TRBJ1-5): GAGVSQSPSNKVTEKGKDVELRCDPISGHTALYWYRQSLGQGLEFLIYFQGNSAPDKSGLPSDRFSAERTGGSVSTLTIQRTQQEDSAVYLCASSLNVYQPQHFGDGTRLSIL.

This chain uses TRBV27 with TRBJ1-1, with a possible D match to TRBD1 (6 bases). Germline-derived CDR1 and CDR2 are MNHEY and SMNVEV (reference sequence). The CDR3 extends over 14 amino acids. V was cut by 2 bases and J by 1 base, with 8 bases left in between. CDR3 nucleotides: TGTGCCAGCAGTTTACCGGGACAGAACACTGAAGCTTTCTTT. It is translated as CASSLPGQNTEAFF.

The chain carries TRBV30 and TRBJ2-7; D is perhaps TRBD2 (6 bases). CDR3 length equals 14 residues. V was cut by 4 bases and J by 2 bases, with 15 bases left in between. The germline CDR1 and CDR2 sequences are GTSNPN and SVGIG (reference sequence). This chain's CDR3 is CAWKGGGITYEQYF. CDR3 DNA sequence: TGTGCCTGGAAGGGAGGCGGGATCACCTACGAGCAGTACTTC.

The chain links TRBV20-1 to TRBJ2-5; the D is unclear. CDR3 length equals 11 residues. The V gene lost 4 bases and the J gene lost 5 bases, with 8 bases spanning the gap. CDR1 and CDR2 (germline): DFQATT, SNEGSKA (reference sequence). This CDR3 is CSATPGETQYF. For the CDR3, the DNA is TGCAGTGCTACGCCCGGGGAGACCCAGTACTTC.

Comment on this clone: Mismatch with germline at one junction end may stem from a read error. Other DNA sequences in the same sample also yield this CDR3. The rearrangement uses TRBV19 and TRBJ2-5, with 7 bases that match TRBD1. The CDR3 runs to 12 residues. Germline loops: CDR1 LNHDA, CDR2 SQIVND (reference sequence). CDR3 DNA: TGCGCCAGGGCAGGGGGTCAAGAGACCCAGTACTTC. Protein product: CARAGGQETQYF.

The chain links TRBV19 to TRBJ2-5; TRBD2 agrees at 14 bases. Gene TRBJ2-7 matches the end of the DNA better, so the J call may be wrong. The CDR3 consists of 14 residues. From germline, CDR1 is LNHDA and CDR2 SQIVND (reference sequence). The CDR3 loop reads CASSPGLAGAEQYF. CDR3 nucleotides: TGTGCCAGTAGTCCGGGACTAGCGGGAGCCGAGCAGTACTTC.

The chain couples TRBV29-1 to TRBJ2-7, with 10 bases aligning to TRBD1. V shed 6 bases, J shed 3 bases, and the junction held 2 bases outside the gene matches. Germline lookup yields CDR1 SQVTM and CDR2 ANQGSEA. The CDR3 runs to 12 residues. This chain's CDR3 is CSVRTGGYEQYF. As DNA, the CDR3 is TGCAGCGTCCGGACAGGGGGCTACGAGCAGTACTTC.

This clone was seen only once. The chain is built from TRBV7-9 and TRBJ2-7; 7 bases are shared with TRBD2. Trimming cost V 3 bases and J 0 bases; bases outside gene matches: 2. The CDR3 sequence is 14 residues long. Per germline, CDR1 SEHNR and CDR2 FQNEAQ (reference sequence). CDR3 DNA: TGTGCCAGCAGCTTCTGGGGGGGCTCCTACGAGCAGTACTTC. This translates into CASSFWGGSYEQYF. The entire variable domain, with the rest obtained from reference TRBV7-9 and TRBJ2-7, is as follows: DTGVSQNPRHKITKRGQNVTFRCDPISEHNRLYWYRQTLGQGPEFLTYFQNEAQLEKSRLLSDRFSAERPKGSFSTLEIQRTEQGDSAMYLCASSFWGGSYEQYFGPGTRLTVT.

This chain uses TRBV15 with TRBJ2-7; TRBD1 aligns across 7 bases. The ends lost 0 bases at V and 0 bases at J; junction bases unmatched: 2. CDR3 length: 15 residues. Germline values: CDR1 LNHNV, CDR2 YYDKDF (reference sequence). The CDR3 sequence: CATSRDPGGSYEQYF. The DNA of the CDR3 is TGTGCCACCAGCAGAGATCCAGGGGGCTCCTACGAGCAGTACTTC.

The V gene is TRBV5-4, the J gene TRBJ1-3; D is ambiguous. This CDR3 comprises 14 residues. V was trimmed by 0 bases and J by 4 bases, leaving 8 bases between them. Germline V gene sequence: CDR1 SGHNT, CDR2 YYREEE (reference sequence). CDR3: CASSLGTAGNTIYF. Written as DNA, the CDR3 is TGTGCCAGCAGCTTGGGGACTGCGGGAAACACCATATATTTT.

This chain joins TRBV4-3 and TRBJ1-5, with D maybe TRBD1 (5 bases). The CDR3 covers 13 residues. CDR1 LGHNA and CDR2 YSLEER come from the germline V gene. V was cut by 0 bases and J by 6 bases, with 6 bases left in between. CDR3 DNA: TGCGCCAGCAGCCAAGACAGGGTTCAGCCCCAGCATTTT. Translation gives CASSQDRVQPQHF.

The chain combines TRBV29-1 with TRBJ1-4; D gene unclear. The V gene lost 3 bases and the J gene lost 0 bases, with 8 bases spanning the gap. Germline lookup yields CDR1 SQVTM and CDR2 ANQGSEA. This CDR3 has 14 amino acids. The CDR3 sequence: CSVDEGTTNEKLFF. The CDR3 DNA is TGCAGCGTTGACGAGGGAACAACTAATGAAAAACTGTTTTTT.